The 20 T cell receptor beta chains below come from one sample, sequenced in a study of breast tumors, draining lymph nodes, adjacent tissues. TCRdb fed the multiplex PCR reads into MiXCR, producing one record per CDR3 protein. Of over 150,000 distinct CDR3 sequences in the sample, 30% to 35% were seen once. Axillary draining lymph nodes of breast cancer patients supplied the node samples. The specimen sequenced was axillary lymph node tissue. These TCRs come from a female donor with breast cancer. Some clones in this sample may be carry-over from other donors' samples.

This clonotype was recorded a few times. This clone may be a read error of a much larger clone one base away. The CDR3 sequence: CSAYRTSAGPPQHF. CDR3 bases: TGCAGTGCTTACCGAACGTCGGCGGGTCCGCCCCAGCATTTT. V is TRBV20-1 and J is TRBJ1-5, with D hard to call. Germline V gene lookup returns CDR1 DFQATT and CDR2 SNEGSKA (reference sequence). Trimming took off 5 bases at V and 9 bases at J, with 20 bases between the two ends. The CDR3 consists of 14 residues.

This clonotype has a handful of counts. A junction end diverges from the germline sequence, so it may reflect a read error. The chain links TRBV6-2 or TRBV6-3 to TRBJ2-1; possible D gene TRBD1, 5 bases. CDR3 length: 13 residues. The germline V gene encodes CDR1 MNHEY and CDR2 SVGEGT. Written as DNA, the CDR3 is TGTGCCAGCAGTCACTCTGGGGCCAATGAGCAGTTCTTC. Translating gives CASSHSGANEQFF.

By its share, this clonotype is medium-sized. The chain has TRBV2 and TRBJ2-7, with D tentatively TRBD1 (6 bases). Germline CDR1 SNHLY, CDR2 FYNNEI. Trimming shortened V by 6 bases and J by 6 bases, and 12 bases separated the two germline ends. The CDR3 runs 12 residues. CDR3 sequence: CASSKGTIEQYF. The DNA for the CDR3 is TGTGCCAGCAGCAAAGGGACAATCGAGCAGTACTTC. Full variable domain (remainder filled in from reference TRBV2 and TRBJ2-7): EPEVTQTPSHQVTQMGQEVILRCVPISNHLYFYWYRQILGQKVEFLVSFYNNEISEKSEIFDDQFSVERPDGSNFTLKIRSTKLEDSAMYFCASSKGTIEQYFGPGTRLTVT.

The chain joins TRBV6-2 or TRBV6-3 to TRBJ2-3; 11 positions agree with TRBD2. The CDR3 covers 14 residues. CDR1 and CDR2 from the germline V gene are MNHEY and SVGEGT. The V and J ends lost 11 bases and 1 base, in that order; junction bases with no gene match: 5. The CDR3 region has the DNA TGTGCCGGCAAACTAGCGGGGGGCACAGATACGCAGTATTTT. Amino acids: CAGKLAGGTDTQYF.

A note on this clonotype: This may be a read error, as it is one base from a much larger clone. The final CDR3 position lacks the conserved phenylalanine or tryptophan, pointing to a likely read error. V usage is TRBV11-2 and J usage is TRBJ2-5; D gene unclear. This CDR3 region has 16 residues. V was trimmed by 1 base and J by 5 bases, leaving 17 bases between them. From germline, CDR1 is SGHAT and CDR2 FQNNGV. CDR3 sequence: CASSLVGFTFLETQYL. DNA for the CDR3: TGTGCCAGCAGCTTAGTAGGGTTCACCTTTTTGGAGACCCAGTACCTC.

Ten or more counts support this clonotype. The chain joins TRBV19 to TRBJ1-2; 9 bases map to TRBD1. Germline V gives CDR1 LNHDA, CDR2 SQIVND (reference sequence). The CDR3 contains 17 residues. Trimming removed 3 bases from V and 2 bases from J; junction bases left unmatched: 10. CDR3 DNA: TGTGCCAGTAGTATCGCACTCTCCGGGACAGGGAACTATGGCTACACCTTC. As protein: CASSIALSGTGNYGYTF.

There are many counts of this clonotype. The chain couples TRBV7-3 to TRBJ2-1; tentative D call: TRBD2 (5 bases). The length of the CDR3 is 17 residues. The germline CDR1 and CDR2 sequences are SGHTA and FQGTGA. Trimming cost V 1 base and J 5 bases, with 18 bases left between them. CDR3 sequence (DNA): TGTGCCAGCAGCTTAATTGGTTCTGCGGGTATTCACAATGAGCAGTTCTTC. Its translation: CASSLIGSAGIHNEQFF.

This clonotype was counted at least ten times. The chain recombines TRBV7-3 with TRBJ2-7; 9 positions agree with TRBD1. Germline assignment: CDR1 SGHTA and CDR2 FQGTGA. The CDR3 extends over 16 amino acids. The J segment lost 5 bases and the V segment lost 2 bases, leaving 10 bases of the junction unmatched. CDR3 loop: CASSLDAGTGYNEQYF. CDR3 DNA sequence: TGTGCCAGCAGCTTAGATGCCGGGACAGGGTATAACGAGCAGTACTTC.

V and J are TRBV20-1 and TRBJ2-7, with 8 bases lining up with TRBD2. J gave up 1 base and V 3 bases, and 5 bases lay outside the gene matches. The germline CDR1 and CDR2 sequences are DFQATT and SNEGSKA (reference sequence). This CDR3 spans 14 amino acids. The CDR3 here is CSARRPSGSYEQYF. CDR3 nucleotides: TGCAGTGCTAGGAGACCTAGCGGGTCCTACGAGCAGTACTTC.

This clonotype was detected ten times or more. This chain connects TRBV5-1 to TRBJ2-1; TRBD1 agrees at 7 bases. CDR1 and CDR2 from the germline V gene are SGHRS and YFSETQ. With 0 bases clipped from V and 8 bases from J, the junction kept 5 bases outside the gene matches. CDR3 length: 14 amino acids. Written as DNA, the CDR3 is TGCGCCAGCAGCTTGGGACAGGGCGCCGATGAGCAGTTCTTC. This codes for CASSLGQGADEQFF.

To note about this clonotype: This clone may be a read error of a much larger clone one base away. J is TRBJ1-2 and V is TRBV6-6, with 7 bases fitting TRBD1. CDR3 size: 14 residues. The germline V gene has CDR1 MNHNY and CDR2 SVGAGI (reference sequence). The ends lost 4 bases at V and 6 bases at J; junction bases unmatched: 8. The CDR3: CASSSSSGTDGYTF. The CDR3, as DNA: TGTGCCAGCAGTTCCTCGAGTGGGACAGATGGCTACACCTTC.

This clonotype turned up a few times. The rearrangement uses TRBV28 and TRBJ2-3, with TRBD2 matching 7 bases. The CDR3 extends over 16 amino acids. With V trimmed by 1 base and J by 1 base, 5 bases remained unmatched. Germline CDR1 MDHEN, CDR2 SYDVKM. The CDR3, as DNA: TGTGCCAGCAGTTTATTTGAGCGGGGCGGCACAGATACGCAGTATTTT. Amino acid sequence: CASSLFERGGTDTQYF.

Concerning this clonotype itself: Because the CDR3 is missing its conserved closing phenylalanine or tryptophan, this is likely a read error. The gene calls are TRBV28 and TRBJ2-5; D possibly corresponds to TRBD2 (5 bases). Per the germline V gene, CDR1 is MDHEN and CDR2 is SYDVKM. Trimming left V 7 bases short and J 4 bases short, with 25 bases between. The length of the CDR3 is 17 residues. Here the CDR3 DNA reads TGTGCCAGCACCTTCCCGACCGTTGGGGAGTTCCCAGAGACCCAGTACCTC. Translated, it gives CASTFPTVGEFPETQYL.

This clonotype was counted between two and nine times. The CDR3 DNA is TGCAGTGCTAGGAGAGCAGGGAGCTCCTATAATTCACCCCTCCACTTT. Translated: CSARRAGSSYNSPLHF. The J gene is TRBJ1-6, the V gene TRBV20-1; D is possibly TRBD1 (5 bases). This CDR3 spans 16 amino acids. Trimming removed 3 bases from V and 0 bases from J, with 12 bases in between. The germline CDR1 and CDR2 sequences are DFQATT and SNEGSKA (reference sequence).

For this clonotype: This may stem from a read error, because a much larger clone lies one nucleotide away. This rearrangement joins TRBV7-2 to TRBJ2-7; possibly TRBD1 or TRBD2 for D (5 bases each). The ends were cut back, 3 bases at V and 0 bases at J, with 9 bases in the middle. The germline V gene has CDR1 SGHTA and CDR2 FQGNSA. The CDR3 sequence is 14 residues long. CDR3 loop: CTSSLGVSSYEQYF. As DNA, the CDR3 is TGTACCAGCAGCTTGGGGGTAAGCTCCTACGAGCAGTACTTC.

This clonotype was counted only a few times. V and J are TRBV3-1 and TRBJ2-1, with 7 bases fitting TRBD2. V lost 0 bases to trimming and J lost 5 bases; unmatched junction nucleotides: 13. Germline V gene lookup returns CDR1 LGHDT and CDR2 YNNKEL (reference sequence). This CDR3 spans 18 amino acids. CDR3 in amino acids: CASSQDRDYLGLHNEQFF. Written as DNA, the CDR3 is TGTGCCAGCAGCCAAGACCGGGACTATCTAGGGTTACACAATGAGCAGTTCTTC.

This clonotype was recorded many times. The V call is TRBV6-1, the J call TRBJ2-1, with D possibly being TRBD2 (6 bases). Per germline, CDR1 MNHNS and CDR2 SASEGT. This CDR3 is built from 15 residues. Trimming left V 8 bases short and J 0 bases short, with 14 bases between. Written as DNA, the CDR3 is TGTGCCAGCCGCACTGGAGGGAGCTCCTACAATGAGCAGTTCTTC. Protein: CASRTGGSSYNEQFF.

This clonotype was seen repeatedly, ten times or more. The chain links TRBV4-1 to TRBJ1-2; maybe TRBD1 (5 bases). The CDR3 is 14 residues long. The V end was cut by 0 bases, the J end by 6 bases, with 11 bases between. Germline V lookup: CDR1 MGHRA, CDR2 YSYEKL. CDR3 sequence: CASSQEAGGDGYTF. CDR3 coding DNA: TGCGCCAGCAGCCAAGAGGCGGGAGGGGATGGCTACACCTTC.

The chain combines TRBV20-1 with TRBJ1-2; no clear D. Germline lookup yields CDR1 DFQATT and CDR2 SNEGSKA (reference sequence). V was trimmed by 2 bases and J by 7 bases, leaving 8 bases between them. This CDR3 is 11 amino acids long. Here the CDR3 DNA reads TGCAGTGCTAGATATTGGGCTGGCTACACCTTC. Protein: CSARYWAGYTF.

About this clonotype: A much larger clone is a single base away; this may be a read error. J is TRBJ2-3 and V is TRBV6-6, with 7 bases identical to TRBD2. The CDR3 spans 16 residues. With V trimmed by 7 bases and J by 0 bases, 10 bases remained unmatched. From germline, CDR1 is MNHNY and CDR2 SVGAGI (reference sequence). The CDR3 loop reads CASKPGRGTSTDTQYF. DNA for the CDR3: TGTGCCAGCAAACCGGGGCGGGGGACTAGCACAGATACGCAGTATTTT.